This T cell receptor (beta chain) was identified during a study of blood T cell repertoires in COVID-19. Germline CDR1 SGHAT, CDR2 FQNNGV. This CDR3 is 14 amino acids long. J gave up 8 bases and V 5 bases, and 8 bases lay outside the gene matches. Per the authors' pipeline: Estimation of nucleated cell counts was performed using reference gene primer amplification. Sequencing used immunoSEQ multiplex PCR; TCRdb keeps in-frame clones, though not all of them. That table furnishes V, J and clone size, whereas the DNA furnished D and trimming. Of about 390,000 clones in the sample, 80% to 90% were seen once.

The sequencing sample was made of PBMCs or T cells enriched from blood (not recorded which). This TCR came from a woman aged 45-65 years who had recovered from COVID-19. J is TRBJ1-4 and V is TRBV11-2, with TRBD1 matching 7 bases. The DNA for the CDR3 is TGTGCCAGCAGCATCGGGACAGCAGGAGAAAAACTGTTTTTT. Translating it yields CASSIGTAGEKLFF. Filled out from reference TRBV11-2 and TRBJ1-4, the complete variable domain reads EAGVAQSPRYKIIEKRQSVAFWCNPISGHATLYWYQQILGQGPKLLIQFQNNGVVDDSQLPKDRFSAERLKGVDSTLKIQPAKLEDSAVYLCASSIGTAGEKLFFGSGTQLSVL.